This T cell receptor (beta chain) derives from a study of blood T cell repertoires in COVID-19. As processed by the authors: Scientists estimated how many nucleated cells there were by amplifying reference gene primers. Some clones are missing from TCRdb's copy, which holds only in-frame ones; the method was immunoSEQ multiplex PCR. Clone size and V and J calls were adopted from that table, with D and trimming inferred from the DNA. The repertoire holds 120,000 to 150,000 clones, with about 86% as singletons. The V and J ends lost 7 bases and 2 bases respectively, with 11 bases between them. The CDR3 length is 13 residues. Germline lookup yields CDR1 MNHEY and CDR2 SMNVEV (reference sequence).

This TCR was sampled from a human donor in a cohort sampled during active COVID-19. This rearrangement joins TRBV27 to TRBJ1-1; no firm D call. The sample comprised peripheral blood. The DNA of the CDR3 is TGTGCCAGCACTGCGCGGGCTAACACTGAAGCTTTCTTT. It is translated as CASTARANTEAFF.